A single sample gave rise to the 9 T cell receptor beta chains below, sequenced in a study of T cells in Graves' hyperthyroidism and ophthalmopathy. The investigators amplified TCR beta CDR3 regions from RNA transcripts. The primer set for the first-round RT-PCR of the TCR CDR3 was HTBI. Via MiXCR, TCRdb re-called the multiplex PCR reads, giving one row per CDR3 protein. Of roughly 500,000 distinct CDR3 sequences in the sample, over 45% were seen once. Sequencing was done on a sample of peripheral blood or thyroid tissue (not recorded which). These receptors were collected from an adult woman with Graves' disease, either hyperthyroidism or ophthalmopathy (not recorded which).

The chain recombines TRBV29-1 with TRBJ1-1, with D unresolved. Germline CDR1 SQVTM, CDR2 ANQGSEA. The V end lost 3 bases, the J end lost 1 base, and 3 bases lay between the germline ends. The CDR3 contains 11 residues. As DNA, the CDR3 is TGCAGCGTTGAGACGAACACTGAAGCTTTCTTT. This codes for CSVETNTEAFF.

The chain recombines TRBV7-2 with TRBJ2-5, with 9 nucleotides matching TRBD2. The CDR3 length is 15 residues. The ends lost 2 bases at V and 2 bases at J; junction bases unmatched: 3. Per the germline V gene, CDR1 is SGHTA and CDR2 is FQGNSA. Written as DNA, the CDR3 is TGTGCCAGCAGCTTAAACGCGGGAGGGCAAGAGACCCAGTACTTC. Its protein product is CASSLNAGGQETQYF.

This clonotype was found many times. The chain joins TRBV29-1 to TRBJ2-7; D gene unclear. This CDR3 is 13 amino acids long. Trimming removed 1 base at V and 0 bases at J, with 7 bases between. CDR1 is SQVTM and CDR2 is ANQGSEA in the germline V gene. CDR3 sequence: CSVEGGFSYEQYF. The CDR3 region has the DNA TGCAGCGTTGAAGGGGGATTCTCCTACGAGCAGTACTTC.

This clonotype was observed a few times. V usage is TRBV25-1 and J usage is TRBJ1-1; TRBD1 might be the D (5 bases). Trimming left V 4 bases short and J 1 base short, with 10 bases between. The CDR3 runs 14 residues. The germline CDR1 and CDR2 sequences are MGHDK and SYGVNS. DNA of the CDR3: TGTGCCAGCAGTGCCTCGGACAAGAACACTGAAGCTTTCTTT. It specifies CASSASDKNTEAFF.

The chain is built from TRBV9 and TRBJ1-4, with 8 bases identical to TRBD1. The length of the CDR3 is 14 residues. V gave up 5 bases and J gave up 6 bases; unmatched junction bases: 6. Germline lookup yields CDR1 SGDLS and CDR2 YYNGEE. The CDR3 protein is CASRIGQGDEKLFF. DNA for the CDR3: TGTGCCAGCAGGATAGGACAGGGAGATGAAAAACTGTTTTTT.

The DNA of the CDR3 is TGCAGCGTTAAAAATGTCGGGACAGGCCAATACGAGCAGTACTTC. Its protein product is CSVKNVGTGQYEQYF. This rearrangement joins TRBV29-1 to TRBJ2-7; 8 bases agree with TRBD1. V dropped 5 bases and J dropped 4; count of bases not matched to a gene: 13. The CDR3 covers 15 residues. Looked up from germline, CDR1 is SQVTM and CDR2 is ANQGSEA.

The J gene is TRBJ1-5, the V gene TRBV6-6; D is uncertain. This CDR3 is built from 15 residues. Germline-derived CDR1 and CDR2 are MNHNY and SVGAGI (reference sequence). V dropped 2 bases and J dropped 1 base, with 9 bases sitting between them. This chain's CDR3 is CASSYGWASNQPQHF. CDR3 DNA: TGTGCCAGCAGTTACGGTTGGGCCAGCAATCAGCCCCAGCATTTT.

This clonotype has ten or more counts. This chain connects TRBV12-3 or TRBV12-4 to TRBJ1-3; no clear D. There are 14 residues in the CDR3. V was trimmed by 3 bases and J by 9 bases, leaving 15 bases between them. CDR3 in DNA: TGTGCCAGCAGTTTGGACCGAGCGAAATCCACCATATATTTT. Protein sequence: CASSLDRAKSTIYF.

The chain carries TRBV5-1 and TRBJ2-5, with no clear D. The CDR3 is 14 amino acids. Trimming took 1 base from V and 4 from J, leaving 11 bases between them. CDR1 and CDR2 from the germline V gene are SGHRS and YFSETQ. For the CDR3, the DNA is TGCGCCAGCAGCTTGATGGACGCAGCAGAGACCCAGTACTTC. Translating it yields CASSLMDAAETQYF.